The 28 T cell receptor beta chains given below trace back to one sample, sequenced in a study of blood T cell repertoires in COVID-19. This table comes from immunoSEQ multiplex PCR, and its TCRdb copy is limited to in-frame clones, with some not included. The data hold approximately 160,000 clones, with roughly four fifths observed a single time. Sequencing was done on a sample of peripheral blood. The origin of the receptors is a woman aged 80 or over with acute or convalescent COVID-19.

The count of this clone is one. This sequence joins TRBV10-3 and TRBJ1-2, with 8 positions matching TRBD1. The germline CDR1 and CDR2 sequences are ENHRY and SYGVKD. V shed 4 bases and J 2 bases; nucleotides not matched to a gene: 9. This CDR3 spans 16 amino acids. CDR3 amino acids: CAISGAGGGGNYGYTF. The CDR3 nucleotides read TGTGCCATCAGTGGCGCAGGGGGCGGGGGCAACTATGGCTACACCTTC.

V and J are TRBV2 and TRBJ1-1; the match to TRBD1 covers 9 bases. Trimming took 5 bases from V and 1 from J; bases not matched to a gene: 2. The CDR3 has 14 residues. Germline lookup yields CDR1 SNHLY and CDR2 FYNNEI. CDR3 amino acids: CASSRQGENTEAFF. The CDR3 DNA reads TGTGCCAGCAGTAGACAGGGGGAGAACACTGAAGCTTTCTTT.

This chain connects TRBV19 to TRBJ1-2; D is possibly TRBD1 (5 bases). The V gene's germline CDR1 is LNHDA and CDR2 SQIVND (reference sequence). The CDR3 extends over 16 amino acids. Trimming removed 5 bases at V and 3 bases at J, with 19 bases between. Here the CDR3 DNA reads TGTGCCAGTAGTCATGCTCGTGCAGGGAAAGACTATGGCTACACCTTC. Its translation is CASSHARAGKDYGYTF.

This chain links TRBV6-6 with TRBJ1-5; weak D call: TRBD1 (5 bases). Germline lookup yields CDR1 MNHNY and CDR2 SVGAGI (reference sequence). Deletions cut 6 bases from V and 4 bases from J, with 13 bases between. The CDR3 extends over 14 amino acids. The CDR3 reads CASSPLGGNQPQHF. In DNA, the CDR3 is TGTGCCAGCAGCCCCCTCGGGGGAAATCAGCCCCAGCATTTT.

The gene calls are TRBV29-1 and TRBJ2-1; maybe TRBD2 (5 bases). V lost 5 bases, J lost 8 bases, and 10 bases lay in between. This CDR3 contains 11 residues. Germline CDR1 reads SQVTM; CDR2 reads ANQGSEA. CDR3 protein: CSVSREYEQFF. CDR3 DNA sequence: TGCAGCGTTTCCCGGGAATATGAGCAGTTCTTC.

The sample holds a few counts of this clone. This chain connects TRBV7-9 to TRBJ1-5; TRBD1 might be the D (6 bases). From germline, CDR1 is SEHNR and CDR2 FQNEAQ (reference sequence). The CDR3 length is 14 residues. V was clipped by 1 base and J by 2 bases, with 6 bases between them. The CDR3 spells CASSLGQGNQPQHF. CDR3 sequence (DNA): TGTGCCAGCAGCTTAGGACAGGGCAATCAGCCCCAGCATTTT.

The rearrangement links TRBV2 to TRBJ1-4; 7 bases match TRBD1. This CDR3 region has 14 residues. Germline CDR1 SNHLY, CDR2 FYNNEI. Losses at the gene ends were 8 bases for V and 1 base for J; bases not matched to a gene: 4. For the CDR3, the DNA is TGTGCCAGCGTACCAGGGGGAACTAATGAAAAACTGTTTTTT. It specifies CASVPGGTNEKLFF.

The chain has TRBV9 and TRBJ2-3; D unresolved. The germline gives CDR1 SGDLS, CDR2 YYNGEE. The CDR3 spans 16 residues. V was pared by 0 bases and J by 1 base, with 12 bases between. CDR3 region: CASSVDGRGGTDTQYF. CDR3 in DNA: TGTGCCAGCAGCGTAGACGGCCGAGGAGGCACAGATACGCAGTATTTT.

This chain uses TRBV5-1 with TRBJ2-2, with a possible D match to TRBD1 (6 bases). CDR3 length: 15 residues. V lost 0 bases and J 1 base, leaving 7 bases between the germline ends. Germline V CDR1 and CDR2: SGHRS, YFSETQ. CDR3: CASSLGGQNTGELFF. CDR3 coding DNA: TGCGCCAGCAGCTTGGGGGGACAGAACACCGGGGAGCTGTTTTTT.

The rearrangement uses TRBV4-3 and TRBJ2-6; D might be TRBD2 (6 bases). This CDR3 region has 17 residues. V lost 0 bases, J lost 2 bases, and 11 bases lay in between. Germline loops: CDR1 LGHNA, CDR2 YSLEER. CDR3 bases: TGCGCCAGCAGCCAAGATGGAGGGATAGCTGGGGCCAACGTCCTGACTTTC. Its translation is CASSQDGGIAGANVLTF.

As concerns this clone: This sample also contains other DNA sequences that code for the same CDR3. V is TRBV4-3 and J is TRBJ1-5; tentative D call: TRBD1 (6 bases). Germline lookup yields CDR1 LGHNA and CDR2 YSLEER. This CDR3 is built from 14 residues. Trimming cost V 0 bases and J 4 bases, with 7 bases left between them. The CDR3 region has the DNA TGCGCCAGCAGCCAAGAAAGGGGGAATCAGCCCCAGCATTTT. Protein product: CASSQERGNQPQHF.

The V and J genes are TRBV5-6 and TRBJ2-1; 9 bases are shared with TRBD2. This CDR3 region has 16 residues. Trimming removed 4 bases from V and 2 bases from J; junction bases left unmatched: 7. Germline values: CDR1 SGHDT, CDR2 YYEEEE. The chain's CDR3 is CASSLRRLAAYNEQFF. The DNA for the CDR3 is TGTGCCAGCAGCCTGAGGAGACTAGCGGCCTACAATGAGCAGTTCTTC.

The genes are TRBV6-5 and TRBJ1-1; no firm D call. CDR1 MNHEY and CDR2 SVGAGI come from the germline V gene. This CDR3 is 13 amino acids long. The germline V and J ends were trimmed by 7 bases and 1 base, with 10 bases remaining between them. CDR3 sequence: CASTFGGNTEAFF. In nucleotides, the CDR3 is TGTGCCAGCACCTTTGGCGGGAACACTGAAGCTTTCTTT.

This clone was detected once. The rearrangement joins TRBV9 to TRBJ1-5, with D unclear. This CDR3 has 12 amino acids. The V and J ends lost 0 bases and 5 bases respectively, with 3 bases between them. Germline assignment: CDR1 SGDLS and CDR2 YYNGEE. The CDR3 region has the DNA TGTGCCAGCAGCGTAGCGTATCAGCCCCAGCATTTT. Translating gives CASSVAYQPQHF.

The chain couples TRBV7-2 to TRBJ2-7, with 12 bases identical to TRBD2. V lost 11 bases to trimming and J lost 3 bases; unmatched junction nucleotides: 5. Germline V gene lookup returns CDR1 SGHTA and CDR2 FQGNSA. The CDR3 is 13 residues long. The CDR3 region is CASRTSGIYEQYF. The CDR3 DNA sequence: TGTGCCTCCCGGACTAGCGGGATCTACGAGCAGTACTTC.

The rearrangement links TRBV7-2 to TRBJ1-6, with 8 bases fitting TRBD1. V was clipped by 3 bases and J by 7 bases; unmatched bases: 5. Per the germline V gene, CDR1 is SGHTA and CDR2 is FQGNSA. The CDR3 extends over 15 amino acids. Here the CDR3 DNA reads TGTGCCAGCAGCTTTACGGGACAGGTCAATTCACCCCTCCACTTT. Its translation is CASSFTGQVNSPLHF.

J is TRBJ1-1 and V is TRBV2; D uncertain. There are 11 residues in the CDR3. Germline V gene lookup returns CDR1 SNHLY and CDR2 FYNNEI. The V and J ends lost 7 bases and 1 base respectively, with 4 bases between them. This CDR3 reads CASKQNTEAFF. The CDR3, as DNA: TGTGCCAGCAAACAGAACACTGAAGCTTTCTTT.

V usage is TRBV2 and J usage is TRBJ1-1; perhaps TRBD1 as D (6 bases). Trimming took 2 bases from V and 3 from J, leaving 10 bases between them. Germline assignment: CDR1 SNHLY and CDR2 FYNNEI. The CDR3 has 14 residues. CDR3 residues: CASSEIGGDTEAFF. The CDR3 nucleotides are TGTGCCAGCAGTGAAATAGGGGGAGACACTGAAGCTTTCTTT.

J is TRBJ1-1 and V is TRBV11-1, with TRBD1 identical over 7 bases. Unmatched junction bases numbered 11, after V lost 3 bases and J lost 7 bases. Looked up from germline, CDR1 is SGHAT and CDR2 is FQDESV (reference sequence). This CDR3 has 15 residues. The DNA of the CDR3 is TGTGCCAGCAGCTTGGAGGGACAGCGGATGAATGAAGCTTTCTTT. Amino acids: CASSLEGQRMNEAFF. Combining the CDR3 with reference TRBV11-1 and TRBJ1-1 gives the whole variable domain EAEVAQSPRYKITEKSQAVAFWCDPISGHATLYWYRQILGQGPELLVQFQDESVVDDSQLPKDRFSAERLKGVDSTLKIQPAELGDSAMYLCASSLEGQRMNEAFFGQGTRLTVV.

The chain employs TRBV7-6 and TRBJ2-1, with a possible D match to TRBD1 (8 bases). The CDR3 is 16 amino acids. The germline V gene encodes CDR1 SGHVS and CDR2 FNYEAQ. Deletions cut 5 bases from V and 7 bases from J, with 21 bases between. The CDR3 nucleotides read TGTGCCAGCAGCCGGTCGGGACAGGCCGGGGGGAATGAGCAGTTCTTC. The encoded protein is CASSRSGQAGGNEQFF.

V is TRBV19 and J is TRBJ2-3; the match to TRBD2 covers 8 bases. The CDR3 runs to 14 residues. With 9 bases clipped from V and 7 bases from J, the junction kept 12 bases outside the gene matches. Germline lookup yields CDR1 LNHDA and CDR2 SQIVND (reference sequence). The CDR3 nucleotides are TGTGCCAGCGTAAGCGGGGGCAACCGAAATACGCAGTATTTT. Translated: CASVSGGNRNTQYF.

The CDR3 bases are TGCAGCGTTGAAGGAGGGACTAGCGGGAGCACAGATACGCAGTATTTT. Encoded protein: CSVEGGTSGSTDTQYF. This chain joins TRBV29-1 and TRBJ2-3; 12 bases map to TRBD2. V was pared by 1 base and J by 0 bases, with 2 bases of the junction left unmatched. The CDR3 is made up of 16 amino acids. Germline V gene sequence: CDR1 SQVTM, CDR2 ANQGSEA.

The V gene is TRBV14, the J gene TRBJ1-2; 7 bases fit TRBD1. The V and J ends lost 4 bases and 1 base, in that order; junction bases with no gene match: 9. This CDR3 has 16 amino acids. CDR1 is SGHDN and CDR2 is FVKESK in the germline V gene. The CDR3 region is CASSLFTGTVNYGYTF. CDR3 bases: TGTGCCAGCAGCCTTTTTACCGGGACAGTTAACTATGGCTACACCTTC. Using reference TRBV14 and TRBJ1-2 for the parts outside the CDR3, the full variable domain is EAGVTQFPSHSVIEKGQTVTLRCDPISGHDNLYWYRRVMGKEIKFLLHFVKESKQDESGMPNNRFLAERTGGTYSTLKVQPAELEDSGVYFCASSLFTGTVNYGYTFGSGTRLTVV.

This chain joins TRBV27 and TRBJ2-3, with TRBD2 as a possible D gene (5 bases). V lost 5 bases to trimming and J lost 0 bases, with 12 bases between them. There are 15 residues in the CDR3. CDR1 and CDR2 (germline): MNHEY, SMNVEV (reference sequence). The CDR3 bases are TGTGCCAGCAGTCGAGCGGTAACTAGCACAGATACGCAGTATTTT. It translates to CASSRAVTSTDTQYF.

The sample holds a few counts of this clone. This chain uses TRBV2 with TRBJ1-6, with 10 nucleotides matching TRBD1. CDR3 length equals 15 residues. The germline CDR1 and CDR2 sequences are SNHLY and FYNNEI. V lost 6 bases to trimming and J lost 9 bases; unmatched junction nucleotides: 8. The CDR3 DNA is TGTGCCAGCAGATTATCTGGACAGGGGGGTTCACCCCTCCACTTT. It is translated as CASRLSGQGGSPLHF.

The chain has TRBV7-8 and TRBJ2-1; D possibly corresponds to TRBD2 (6 bases). The CDR3 has 15 amino acids. Germline V gene sequence: CDR1 SGHVS, CDR2 FQNEAQ. The ends were cut back, 5 bases at V and 10 bases at J, with 21 bases in the middle. The CDR3 loop is CASSQRVLERGEQFF. The CDR3, as DNA: TGTGCCAGCAGCCAGCGGGTCCTAGAGAGAGGCGAGCAGTTCTTC. The variable domain in full, completed from reference TRBV7-8 and TRBJ2-1, reads GAGVSQSPRYKVAKRGQDVALRCDPISGHVSLFWYQQALGQGPEFLTYFQNEAQLDKSGLPSDRFFAERPEGSVSTLKIQRTQQEDSAVYLCASSQRVLERGEQFFGPGTRLTVL.

This clone was seen a single time. The chain has TRBV3-1 (or the pseudogene TRBV3-2) and TRBJ1-4; 10 bases map to TRBD1. Germline V gives CDR1 LGHDT, CDR2 YNNKEL (reference sequence). Trimming removed 4 bases from V and 7 bases from J; junction bases left unmatched: 6. The CDR3 loop spans 15 amino acids. The CDR3 DNA is TGTGCCAGCAGCCCAGGGCGGACAGGGGGTGAAAAACTGTTTTTT. Amino acid sequence: CASSPGRTGGEKLFF.

The chain has TRBV4-2 and TRBJ2-5, with D perhaps TRBD2 (7 bases). V shed 4 bases and J shed 2 bases, with 17 bases lying between them. There are 16 residues in the CDR3. Germline CDR1 LGHNA, CDR2 YNFKEQ. CDR3 coding DNA: TGTGCCAGCAGCCCCCGTGAGGGGGGGGTACAAGAGACCCAGTACTTC. Its translation is CASSPREGGVQETQYF.